This TCR beta chain was sequenced in a study of cytomegalovirus exposure and HLA in healthy donors. Findings of the study overall: Most sequenced TCRs were rare (though some public TCRs occurred in many donors). The study had only CMV serostatus as immune exposure information. Published work reported that the classifier diagnosed cytomegalovirus status with high specificity and sensitivity. The listing of roughly 160 TCR beta chains classed them as cytomegalovirus-associated.

The PCR employed 60 Vbeta primers together with 13 Jbeta primers. Measured with immunoSEQ multiplex PCR; TCRdb has only the in-frame clones, and not every one. Among approximately 100,000 clones, around 86% were seen once, and the ten largest hold 9% to 9.5%. About this clone itself: What it recognizes is unknown.

The length of the CDR3 is 15 residues. V was clipped by 3 bases and J by 2 bases; unmatched bases: 7. The germline V gene encodes CDR1 LNHDA and CDR2 SQIVND (reference sequence). Sequenced sample: PBMCs. The source is a man under 40 in good health and CMV-seropositive. The rearrangement uses TRBV19 and TRBJ2-7, with 7 bases lining up with TRBD1. As DNA, the CDR3 is TGTGCCAGTAGTATCACAGGGGTATTCCCCTACGAGCAGTACTTC. It encodes CASSITGVFPYEQYF.